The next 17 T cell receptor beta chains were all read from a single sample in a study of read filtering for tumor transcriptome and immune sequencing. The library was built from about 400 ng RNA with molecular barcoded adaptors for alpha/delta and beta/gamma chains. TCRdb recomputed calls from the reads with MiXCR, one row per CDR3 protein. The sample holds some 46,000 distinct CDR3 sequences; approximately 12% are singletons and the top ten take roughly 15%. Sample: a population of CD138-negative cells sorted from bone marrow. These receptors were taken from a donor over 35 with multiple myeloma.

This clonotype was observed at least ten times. The CDR3 DNA is TGTGCCAGCCCCCACCCCGGAAACACCGGGGAGCTGTTTTTT. This gives the protein CASPHPGNTGELFF. V is TRBV18 and J is TRBJ2-2; D remains ambiguous. CDR3 length equals 14 residues. Trimming shortened V by 8 bases and J by 2 bases, and 12 bases separated the two germline ends. Germline V gives CDR1 KGHSH, CDR2 LQKENI.

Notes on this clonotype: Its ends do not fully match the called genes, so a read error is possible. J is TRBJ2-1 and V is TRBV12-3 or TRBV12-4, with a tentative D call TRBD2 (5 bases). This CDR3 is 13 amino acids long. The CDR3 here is CASSFSSPHERFF. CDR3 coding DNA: TGTGCCAGCAGTTTTTCTAGCCCCCATGAGCGGTTCTTC.

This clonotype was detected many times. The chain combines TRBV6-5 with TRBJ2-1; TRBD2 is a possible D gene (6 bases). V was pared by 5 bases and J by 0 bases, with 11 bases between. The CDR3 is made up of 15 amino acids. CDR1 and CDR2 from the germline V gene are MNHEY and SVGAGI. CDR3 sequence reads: CASSIADVSYNEQFF. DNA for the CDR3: TGTGCCAGCAGTATAGCGGACGTCTCCTACAATGAGCAGTTCTTC.

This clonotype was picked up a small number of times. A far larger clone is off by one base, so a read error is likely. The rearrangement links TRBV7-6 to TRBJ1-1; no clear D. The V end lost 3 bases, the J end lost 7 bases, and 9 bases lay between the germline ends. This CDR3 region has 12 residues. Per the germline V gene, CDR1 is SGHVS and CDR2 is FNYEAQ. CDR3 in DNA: TGTGCCAGCAGCTTCGGAAGGATTGAAGCTTTCTTT. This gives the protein CASSFGRIEAFF.

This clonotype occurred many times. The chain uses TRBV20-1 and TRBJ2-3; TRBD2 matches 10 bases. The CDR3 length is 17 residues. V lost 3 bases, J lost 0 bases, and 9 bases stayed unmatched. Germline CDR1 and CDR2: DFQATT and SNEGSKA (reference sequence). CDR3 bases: TGCAGTGCTAGTAGGCTAGCGGGAGTAGATAGCACAGATACGCAGTATTTT. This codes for CSASRLAGVDSTDTQYF.

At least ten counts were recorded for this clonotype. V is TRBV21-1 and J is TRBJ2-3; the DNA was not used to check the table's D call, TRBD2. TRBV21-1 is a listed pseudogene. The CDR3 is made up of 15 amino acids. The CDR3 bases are TGTGCCAGCAGCCTCCCCAAGCGACTCACAGATACGCAGTATTTT. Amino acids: CASSLPKRLTDTQYF.

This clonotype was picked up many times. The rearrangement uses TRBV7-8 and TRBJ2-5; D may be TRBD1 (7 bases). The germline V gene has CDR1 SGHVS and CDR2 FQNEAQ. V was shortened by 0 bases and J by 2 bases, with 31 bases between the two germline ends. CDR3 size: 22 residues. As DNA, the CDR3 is TGTGCCAGCAGCTTAGCAAGTTCGGCAGGGGGGATAAGGAGACTAATACAAGAGACCCAGTACTTC. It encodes CASSLASSAGGIRRLIQETQYF.

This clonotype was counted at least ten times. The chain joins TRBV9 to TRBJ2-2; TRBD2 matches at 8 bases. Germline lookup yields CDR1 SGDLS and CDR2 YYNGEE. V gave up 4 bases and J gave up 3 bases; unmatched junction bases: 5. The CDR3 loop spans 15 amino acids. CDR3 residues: CASSRQAGDTGELFF. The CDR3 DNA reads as TGTGCCAGCAGCCGGCAAGCGGGAGACACCGGGGAGCTGTTTTTT.

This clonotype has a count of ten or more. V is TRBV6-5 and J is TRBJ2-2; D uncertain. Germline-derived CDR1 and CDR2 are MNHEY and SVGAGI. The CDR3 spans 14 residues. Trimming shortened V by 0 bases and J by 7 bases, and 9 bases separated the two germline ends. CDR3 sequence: CASSYSGWGGELFF. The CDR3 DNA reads TGTGCCAGCAGTTACTCGGGGTGGGGCGGGGAGCTGTTTTTT.

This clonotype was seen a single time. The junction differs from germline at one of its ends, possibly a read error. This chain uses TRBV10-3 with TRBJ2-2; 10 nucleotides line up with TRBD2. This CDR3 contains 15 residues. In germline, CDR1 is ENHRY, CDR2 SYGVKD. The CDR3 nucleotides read TGCGGCTTGAAAGCGGGAGGGCCTGACACCGGGGAGCTGTTTTTT. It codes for CGLKAGGPDTGELFF.

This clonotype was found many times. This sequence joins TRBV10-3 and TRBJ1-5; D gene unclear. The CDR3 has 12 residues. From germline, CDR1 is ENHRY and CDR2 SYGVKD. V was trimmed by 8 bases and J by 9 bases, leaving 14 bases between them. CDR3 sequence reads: CAIREATGPQHF. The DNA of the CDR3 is TGTGCCATCCGGGAGGCGACCGGGCCCCAGCATTTT.

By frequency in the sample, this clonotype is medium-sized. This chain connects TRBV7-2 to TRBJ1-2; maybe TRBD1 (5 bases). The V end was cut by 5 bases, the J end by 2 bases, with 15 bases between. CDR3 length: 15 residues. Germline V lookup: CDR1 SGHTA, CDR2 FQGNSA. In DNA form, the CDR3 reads TGTGCCAGCAGCCCGGGGACTCCAGCGAACTATGGCTACACCTTC. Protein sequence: CASSPGTPANYGYTF.

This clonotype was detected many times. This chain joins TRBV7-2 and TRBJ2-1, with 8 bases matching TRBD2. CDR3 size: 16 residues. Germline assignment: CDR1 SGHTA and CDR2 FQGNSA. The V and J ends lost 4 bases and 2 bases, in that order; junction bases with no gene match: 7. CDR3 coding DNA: TGTGCCAGCAGCTGGGGGAGCGGGAGAGCCTACAATGAGCAGTTCTTC. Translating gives CASSWGSGRAYNEQFF. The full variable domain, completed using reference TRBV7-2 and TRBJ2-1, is GAGVSQSPSNKVTEKGKDVELRCDPISGHTALYWYRQSLGQGLEFLIYFQGNSAPDKSGLPSDRFSAERTGGSVSTLTIQRTQQEDSAVYLCASSWGSGRAYNEQFFGPGTRLTVL.

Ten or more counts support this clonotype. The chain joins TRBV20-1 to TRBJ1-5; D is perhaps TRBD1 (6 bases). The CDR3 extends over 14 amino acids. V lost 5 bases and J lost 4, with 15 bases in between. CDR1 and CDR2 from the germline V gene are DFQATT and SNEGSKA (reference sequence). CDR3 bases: TGCAGTGCTGCGGACAGCGGCCTAAATCAGCCCCAGCATTTT. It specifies CSAADSGLNQPQHF.

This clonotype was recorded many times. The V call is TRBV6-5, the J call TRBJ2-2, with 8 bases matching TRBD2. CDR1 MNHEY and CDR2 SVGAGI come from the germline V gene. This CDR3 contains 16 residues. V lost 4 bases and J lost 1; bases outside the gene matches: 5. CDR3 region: CASSWGTSRNTGELFF. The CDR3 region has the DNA TGTGCCAGCAGTTGGGGGACTAGTCGGAACACCGGGGAGCTGTTTTTT.

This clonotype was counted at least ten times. CDR3 bases: TGCAGCGCCCGACCTGGGCCCGACGAGCAGTACTTC. Its translation: CSARPGPDEQYF. This chain links TRBV29-1 with TRBJ2-7, with no clear D. The V gene's germline CDR1 is SQVTM and CDR2 ANQGSEA. Trimming removed 7 bases at V and 5 bases at J, with 15 bases between. The CDR3 consists of 12 residues.

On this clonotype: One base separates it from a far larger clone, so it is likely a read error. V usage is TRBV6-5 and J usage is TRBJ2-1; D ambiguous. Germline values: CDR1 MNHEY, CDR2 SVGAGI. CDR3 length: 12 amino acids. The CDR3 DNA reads TGTGTCAGCAGTGAGGTTGTGGAGGAGCAGTTCTTC. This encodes CVSSEVVEEQFF.